A single T cell receptor (beta chain) is shown here with its context. This entry is derived from a study of monozygotic twins with inflammatory bowel disease. The CDR3 spans 14 residues. Germline loops: CDR1 SNHLY, CDR2 FYNNEI. TCRdb reprocessed the 5' RACE reads, with one entry per CDR3 protein and no DNA. The sample's table shows just under 45,000 distinct CDR3 sequences. Material: blood. The receptor was derived from a human donor with ulcerative colitis or Crohn's disease, or a healthy co-twin of an affected twin (not recorded which). The J gene is TRBJ2-1, the V gene TRBV2; no DNA is available, so the TRBD1 call from TCRdb remains unchecked. The CDR3 loop reads CASSSVRGYNEQFF.